This T cell receptor beta chain was recovered during a study of blood T cell repertoires in COVID-19. The table came from immunoSEQ multiplex PCR; TCRdb's copy has only in-frame clones and leaves some out. Altogether 80,000 to 95,000 clones are present, about nine tenths being singletons, with the ten largest covering roughly 3.5%. Germline CDR1 SGHDT, CDR2 YYEEEE. CDR3 size: 18 residues. The V gene end was trimmed by 3 bases and the J gene end by 2 bases; junction bases not matched to a gene: 16. The count of this clone is one. The origin of this receptor is a woman between 65 and 79 years old with acute or convalescent COVID-19. The sequencing input was peripheral blood. The chain has TRBV5-6 and TRBJ2-7; TRBD1 matches at 8 bases. CDR3 residues: CASSYTPYRDRRAYEQYF. The DNA of the CDR3 is TGTGCCAGCAGCTACACACCTTACCGGGACAGGCGGGCCTACGAGCAGTACTTC.